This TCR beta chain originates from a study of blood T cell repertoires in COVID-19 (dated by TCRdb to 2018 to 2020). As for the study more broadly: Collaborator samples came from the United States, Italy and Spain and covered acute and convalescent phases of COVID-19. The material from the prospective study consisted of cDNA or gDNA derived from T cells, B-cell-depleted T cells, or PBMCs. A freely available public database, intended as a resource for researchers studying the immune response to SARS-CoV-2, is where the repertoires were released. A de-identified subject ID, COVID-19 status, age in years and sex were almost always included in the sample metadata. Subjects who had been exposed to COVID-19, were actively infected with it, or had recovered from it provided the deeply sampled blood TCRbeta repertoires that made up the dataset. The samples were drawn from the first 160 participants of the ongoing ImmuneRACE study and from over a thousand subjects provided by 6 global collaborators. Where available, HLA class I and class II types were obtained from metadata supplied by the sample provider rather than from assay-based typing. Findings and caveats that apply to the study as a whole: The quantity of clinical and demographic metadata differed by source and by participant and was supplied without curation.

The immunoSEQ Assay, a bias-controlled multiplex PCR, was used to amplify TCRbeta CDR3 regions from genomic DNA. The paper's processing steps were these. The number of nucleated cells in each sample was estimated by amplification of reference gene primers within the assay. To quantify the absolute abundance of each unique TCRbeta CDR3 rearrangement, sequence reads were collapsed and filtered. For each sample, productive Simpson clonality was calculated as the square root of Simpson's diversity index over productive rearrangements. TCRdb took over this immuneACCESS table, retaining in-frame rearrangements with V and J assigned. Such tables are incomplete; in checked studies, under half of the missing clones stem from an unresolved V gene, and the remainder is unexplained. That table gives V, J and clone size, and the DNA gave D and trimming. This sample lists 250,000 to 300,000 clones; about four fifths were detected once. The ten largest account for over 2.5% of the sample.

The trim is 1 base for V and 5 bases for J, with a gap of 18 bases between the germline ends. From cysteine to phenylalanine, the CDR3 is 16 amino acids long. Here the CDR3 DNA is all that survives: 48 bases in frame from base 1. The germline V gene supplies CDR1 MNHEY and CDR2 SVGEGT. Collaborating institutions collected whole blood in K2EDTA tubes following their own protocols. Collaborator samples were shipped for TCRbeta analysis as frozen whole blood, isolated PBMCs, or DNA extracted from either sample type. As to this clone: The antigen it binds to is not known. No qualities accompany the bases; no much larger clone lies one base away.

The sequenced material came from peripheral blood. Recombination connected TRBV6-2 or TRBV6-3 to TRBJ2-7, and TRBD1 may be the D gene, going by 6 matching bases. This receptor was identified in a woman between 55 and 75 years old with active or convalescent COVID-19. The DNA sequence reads TGTGCCAGCAGTTACTGGAGGTTGGACAGAAGTAACGAGCAGTACTTC. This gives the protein CASSYWRLDRSNEQYF.